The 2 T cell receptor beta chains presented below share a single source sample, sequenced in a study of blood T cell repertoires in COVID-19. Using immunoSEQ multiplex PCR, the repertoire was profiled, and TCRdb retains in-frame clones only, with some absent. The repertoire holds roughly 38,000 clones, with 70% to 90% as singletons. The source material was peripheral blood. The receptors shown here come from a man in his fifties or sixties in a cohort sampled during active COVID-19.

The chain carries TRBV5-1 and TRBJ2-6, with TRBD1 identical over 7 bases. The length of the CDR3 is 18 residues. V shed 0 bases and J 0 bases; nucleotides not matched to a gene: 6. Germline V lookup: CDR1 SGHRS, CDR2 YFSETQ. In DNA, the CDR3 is TGCGCCAGCAGCTTGGCCAGAGGGGGCGGCTCTGGGGCCAACGTCCTGACTTTC. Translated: CASSLARGGGSGANVLTF. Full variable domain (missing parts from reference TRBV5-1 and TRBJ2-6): KAGVTQTPRYLIKTRGQQVTLSCSPISGHRSVSWYQQTPGQGLQFLFEYFSETQRNKGNFPGRFSGRQFSNSRSEMNVSTLELGDSALYLCASSLARGGGSGANVLTFGAGSRLTVL.

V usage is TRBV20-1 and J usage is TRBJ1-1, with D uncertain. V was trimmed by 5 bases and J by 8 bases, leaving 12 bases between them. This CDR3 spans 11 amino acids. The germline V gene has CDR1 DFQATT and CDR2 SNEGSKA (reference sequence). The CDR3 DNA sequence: TGCAGTGCTGGGAGTCCGGGAGAAGCTTTCTTT. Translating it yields CSAGSPGEAFF.